This is a list of T cell receptor beta chains from one sample in a study of blood T cell repertoires in COVID-19. TCRdb keeps only in-frame clones here, not all; method: immunoSEQ multiplex PCR. The sample holds 60,000 to 95,000 clones, over 80% seen once. What was sequenced was peripheral blood. Source of these receptors: a woman aged 45-60 years with acute or convalescent COVID-19. CDR3s include the opening cysteine and the closing phenylalanine or tryptophan. The D gene is left open where the match is weak. A row's size may be missing; if present it is once, few, many or a size class.

j_gene,d_gene,abundance,v_gene,CDR3aa,CDR3nt
TRBJ1-3,-,-,TRBV4-3,CASSQEQGSGGNTIYF,TGCGCCAGCAGCCAAGAACAGGGCTCTGGTGGAAACACCATATATTTT
TRBJ2-5,-,-,TRBV28,CASSAGLRDQYF,TGTGCCAGCAGTGCCGGACTCCGCGACCAGTACTTC
TRBJ2-3,-,few,TRBV15,CATSRVRSADTQYF,TGTGCCACCAGCAGAGTTCGGAGCGCAGATACGCAGTATTTT
TRBJ1-5,TRBD1,-,TRBV28,CARGQGGQPQHF,TGTGCCAGAGGACAGGGAGGCCAGCCCCAGCATTTT
TRBJ1-2,-,-,TRBV30,CARSGDSYGYTF,TGTGCCCGATCGGGGGATAGTTATGGCTACACCTTC
TRBJ1-6,-,-,TRBV28,CASSTGTFNSPLHF,TGTGCCAGCAGTACCGGGACATTTAATTCACCCCTCCACTTT
TRBJ2-5,TRBD2,-,TRBV5-1,CASSLAGGPLRETQYF,TGCGCCAGCAGCTTGGCGGGGGGGCCGTTGAGAGAGACCCAGTACTTC
TRBJ2-1,TRBD2,-,TRBV4-1,CASSQDLAGGAISYNEQFF,TGCGCCAGCAGCCAAGACCTAGCGGGGGGCGCTATCTCCTACAATGAGCAGTTCTTC
TRBJ2-5,-,-,TRBV5-1,CASSRGLPGTQYF,TGCGCCAGCAGCCGGGGACTCCCGGGGACCCAGTACTTC
TRBJ1-1,-,-,TRBV5-1,CASRLGIMNTEAFF,TGCGCCAGCAGACTAGGGATCATGAACACTGAAGCTTTCTTT
TRBJ1-3,TRBD1,once,TRBV27,CAMDRGLGNTIYF,TGTGCCATGGACAGGGGCTTGGGAAACACCATATATTTT
TRBJ1-4,-,-,TRBV6-4,CASSDSILWHHDEKLFF,TGTGCCAGCAGTGACTCCATTTTATGGCACCACGATGAAAAACTGTTTTTT
TRBJ2-7,TRBD1,-,TRBV12-3/TRBV12-4,CASSRTGNEQYF,TGTGCCAGCAGTCGGACAGGGAACGAGCAGTACTTC
TRBJ2-5,-,-,TRBV5-4,CASSRERGETQYF,TGTGCCAGCAGTCGAGAGCGCGGCGAGACCCAGTACTTC
TRBJ2-5,-,-,TRBV28,CASSFFGLQETQYF,TGTGCCAGCAGTTTCTTCGGGTTACAAGAGACCCAGTACTTC
TRBJ2-1,TRBD1,-,TRBV28,CASSSPGTGSHEQFF,TGTGCCAGCAGTTCCCCCGGGACAGGGAGTCATGAGCAGTTCTTC
TRBJ2-1,-,-,TRBV5-8,CASSRPELGEQFF,TGTGCCAGCAGCCGACCCGAGCTAGGTGAGCAGTTCTTC
TRBJ2-1,TRBD2,-,TRBV30,CAWETMGGRLDEQFF,TGTGCCTGGGAAACAATGGGGGGGAGGCTGGATGAGCAGTTCTTC
TRBJ1-1,-,-,TRBV21-1,CASSARDVNTEAFF,TGTGCCAGCAGCGCCAGGGATGTGAACACTGAAGCTTTCTTT
TRBJ1-1,-,-,TRBV24-1,CATSDKGTEAFF,TGTGCCACCAGTGATAAGGGGACTGAAGCTTTCTTT
TRBJ1-2,TRBD1,few,TRBV6-1,CASSEGRGIYGYTF,TGTGCCAGCAGTGAAGGCAGGGGGATATATGGCTACACCTTC
TRBJ2-2,-,once,TRBV9,CASNPDTGELFF,TGTGCCAGCAACCCGGACACCGGGGAGCTGTTTTTT
TRBJ2-3,TRBD1,few,TRBV11-3,CASSPGQPTDTQYF,TGTGCCAGCAGCCCGGGACAGCCCACAGATACGCAGTATTTT
TRBJ1-2,-,-,TRBV7-3,CASSLGSREGYTF,TGTGCCAGCAGCTTAGGGAGTAGGGAAGGCTACACCTTC
TRBJ1-1,TRBD1,-,TRBV4-1,CASSLQGGDTEAFF,TGCGCCAGCAGCCTCCAGGGGGGAGACACTGAAGCTTTCTTT
TRBJ2-7,TRBD1,-,TRBV7-2,CASSFDHRGVNYEQYF,TGTGCCAGCAGCTTCGACCACAGGGGGGTGAACTACGAGCAGTACTTC
TRBJ1-4,TRBD1,-,TRBV6-5,CASRTGGGPSEKLFF,TGTGCCAGCAGAACAGGGGGCGGCCCTAGTGAAAAACTGTTTTTT
TRBJ1-5,TRBD1,-,TRBV5-1,CASSLWGTGTNQPQHF,TGCGCCAGCAGCTTGTGGGGGACAGGGACTAATCAGCCCCAGCATTTT
TRBJ1-1,-,few,TRBV11-3,CASSLEAGVTEAFF,TGTGCCAGCAGCTTAGAGGCCGGGGTCACTGAAGCTTTCTTT
TRBJ2-5,TRBD1,once,TRBV7-2,CASSMGQGETQYF,TGTGCCAGCAGCATGGGACAGGGAGAGACCCAGTACTTC
TRBJ2-7,TRBD1,once,TRBV6-6,CASSNRDRAREQYF,TGTGCCAGCAGTAACCGGGACAGGGCTCGCGAGCAGTACTTC
TRBJ2-2,TRBD1,-,TRBV11-2,CASSLDGRTGKTGELFF,TGTGCCAGCAGCTTAGATGGCCGGACAGGGAAGACCGGGGAGCTGTTTTTT
TRBJ1-2,-,once,TRBV29-1,CSCVGGNYGYTF,TGCAGCTGTGTTGGAGGAAACTATGGCTACACCTTC
TRBJ2-1,-,-,TRBV11-2,CASIEWGKGGDGVDEQFF,TGTGCCAGCATCGAATGGGGTAAAGGCGGGGACGGAGTGGATGAGCAGTTCTTC
TRBJ1-5,-,-,TRBV24-1,CATSDGQGNNQPQHF,TGTGCCACCAGTGATGGGCAGGGTAACAATCAGCCCCAGCATTTT
TRBJ2-3,TRBD1,once,TRBV30,CTHDRGIADTQYF,TGTACCCATGACAGGGGTATCGCAGATACGCAGTATTTT
TRBJ2-7,-,-,TRBV27,CASSLEGRGTYEQYF,TGTGCCAGCAGTTTGGAGGGTCGGGGGACCTACGAGCAGTACTTC
TRBJ2-1,TRBD2,-,TRBV5-1,CASSLGTSVYNEQFF,TGCGCCAGCAGCTTAGGGACTAGCGTATACAATGAGCAGTTCTTC
TRBJ1-5,TRBD1,-,TRBV19,CASSILGQPNQPQHF,TGTGCCAGTAGTATCTTGGGACAGCCTAATCAGCCCCAGCATTTT
TRBJ1-1,-,-,TRBV28,CASTGGGVNTEAFF,TGTGCCAGCACGGGGGGAGGGGTGAACACTGAAGCTTTCTTT
TRBJ1-4,-,-,TRBV9,CASSISGGMGEKLFF,TGTGCCAGCAGCATCTCGGGAGGGATGGGCGAAAAACTGTTTTTT
TRBJ2-3,TRBD1,-,TRBV9,CASSPRGGDRGSDTQYF,TGTGCCAGCAGCCCCCGAGGGGGAGACAGGGGGAGTGATACGCAGTATTTT
TRBJ1-6,-,-,TRBV4-2,CASSLRVGQGGNSPLHF,TGTGCCAGCAGCCTGCGTGTCGGCCAAGGGGGTAATTCACCCCTCCACTTT
TRBJ1-1,TRBD1,-,TRBV28,CASKTGLTEAFF,TGTGCCAGCAAGACAGGGTTGACTGAAGCTTTCTTT
TRBJ2-1,-,-,TRBV12-3/TRBV12-4,CASTPQPNNEQFF,TGTGCCAGCACCCCACAGCCCAATAATGAGCAGTTCTTC
TRBJ1-2,TRBD1,few,TRBV11-2,CASSPAGQIYGYTF,TGTGCCAGCAGCCCGGCGGGACAGATCTATGGCTACACCTTC
TRBJ1-2,-,-,TRBV30,CAWSVDSAAYGYTF,TGTGCCTGGAGTGTGGACTCAGCCGCTTATGGCTACACCTTC
TRBJ1-5,-,-,TRBV19,CASSIRGQPQHF,TGTGCCAGTAGTATTCGGGGTCAGCCCCAGCATTTT
TRBJ2-6,-,once,TRBV2,CASGGQSTSGANVLTF,TGTGCCAGTGGAGGACAGAGCACCTCTGGGGCCAACGTCCTGACTTTC